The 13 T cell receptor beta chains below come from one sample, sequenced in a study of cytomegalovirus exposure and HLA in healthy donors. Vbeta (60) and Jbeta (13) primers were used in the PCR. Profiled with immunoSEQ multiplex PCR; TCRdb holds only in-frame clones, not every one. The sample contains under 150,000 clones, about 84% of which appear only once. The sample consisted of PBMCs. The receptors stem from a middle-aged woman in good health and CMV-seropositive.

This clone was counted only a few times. The CDR3 DNA follows: TGTGCCTCCCAGGCCAGCTCTGGAAACACCATATATTTT. Translated, it gives CASQASSGNTIYF. The chain recombines TRBV30 with TRBJ1-3, with D uncertain. This CDR3 spans 13 amino acids. V was shortened by 7 bases and J by 0 bases, with 10 bases between the two germline ends. CDR1 is GTSNPN and CDR2 is SVGIG in the germline V gene (reference sequence).

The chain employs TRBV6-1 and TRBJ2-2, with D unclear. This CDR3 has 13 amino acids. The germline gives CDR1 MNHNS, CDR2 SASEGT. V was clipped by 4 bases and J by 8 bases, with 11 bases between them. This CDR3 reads CASSGQVGGELFF. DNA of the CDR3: TGTGCCAGCAGTGGCCAGGTTGGGGGGGAGCTGTTTTTT.

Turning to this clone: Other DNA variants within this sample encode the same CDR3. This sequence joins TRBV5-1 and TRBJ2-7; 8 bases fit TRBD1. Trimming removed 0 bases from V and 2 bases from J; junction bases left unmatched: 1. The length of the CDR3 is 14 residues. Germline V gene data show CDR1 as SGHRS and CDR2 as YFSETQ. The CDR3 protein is CASSLGTGTYEQYF. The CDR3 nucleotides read TGCGCCAGCAGCTTGGGGACAGGGACCTACGAGCAGTACTTC.

The CDR3 protein is CASSFVNYGYTF. DNA for the CDR3: TGTGCCAGCAGTTTCGTGAACTATGGCTACACCTTC. The V call is TRBV28, the J call TRBJ1-2; D gene uncertain. Per the germline V gene, CDR1 is MDHEN and CDR2 is SYDVKM. The CDR3 sequence is 12 residues long. Trimming pared 3 bases from V and 2 bases from J, leaving 4 bases between.

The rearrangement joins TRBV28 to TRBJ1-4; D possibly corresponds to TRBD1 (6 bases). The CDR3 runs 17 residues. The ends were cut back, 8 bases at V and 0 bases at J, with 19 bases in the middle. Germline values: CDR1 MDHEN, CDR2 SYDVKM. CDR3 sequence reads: CASLRTAAGATNEKLFF. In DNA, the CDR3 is TGTGCCAGCCTGAGGACCGCAGCAGGGGCAACTAATGAAAAACTGTTTTTT.

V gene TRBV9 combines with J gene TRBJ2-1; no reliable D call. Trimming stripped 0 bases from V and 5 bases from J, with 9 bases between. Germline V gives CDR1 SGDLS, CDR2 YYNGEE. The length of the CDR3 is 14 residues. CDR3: CASSVEASNNEQFF. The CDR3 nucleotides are TGTGCCAGCAGCGTAGAGGCTAGTAACAATGAGCAGTTCTTC.

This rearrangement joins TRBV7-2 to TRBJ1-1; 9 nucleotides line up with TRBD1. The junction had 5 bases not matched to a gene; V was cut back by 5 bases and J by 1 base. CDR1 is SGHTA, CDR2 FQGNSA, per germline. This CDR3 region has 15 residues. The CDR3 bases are TGTGCCAGCAGCACCAGGGACAGGGAGAACACTGAAGCTTTCTTT. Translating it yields CASSTRDRENTEAFF.

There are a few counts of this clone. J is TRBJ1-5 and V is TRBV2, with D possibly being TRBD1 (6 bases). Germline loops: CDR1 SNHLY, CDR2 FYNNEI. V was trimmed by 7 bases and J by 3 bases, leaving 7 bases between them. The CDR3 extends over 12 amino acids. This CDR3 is CASNRDNQPQHF. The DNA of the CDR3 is TGTGCCAGCAACAGGGACAATCAGCCCCAGCATTTT.

Written as DNA, the CDR3 is TGTGCCAGCAGCGTAGAGCTGAGAAGTACTGAAGCTTTCTTT. Amino acids: CASSVELRSTEAFF. This sequence joins TRBV9 and TRBJ1-1; D uncertain. V was clipped by 0 bases and J by 5 bases, with 11 bases between them. The CDR3 has 14 amino acids. Germline CDR1 SGDLS, CDR2 YYNGEE.

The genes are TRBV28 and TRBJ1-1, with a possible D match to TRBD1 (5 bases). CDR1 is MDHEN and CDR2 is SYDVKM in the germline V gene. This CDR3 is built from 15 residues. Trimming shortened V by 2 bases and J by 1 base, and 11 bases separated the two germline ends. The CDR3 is CASSLIVTANTEAFF. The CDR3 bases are TGTGCCAGCAGTTTAATTGTGACAGCGAACACTGAAGCTTTCTTT.

CDR3 protein: CASSLSGQPSYEQYF. The CDR3 DNA is TGTGCCAGCAGCTTATCAGGCCAGCCGTCCTACGAGCAGTACTTC. V usage is TRBV7-8 and J usage is TRBJ2-5; D gene ambiguous. The J call is doubtful: the DNA matches TRBJ2-7 better. The CDR3 sequence is 15 residues long. Looked up from germline, CDR1 is SGHVS and CDR2 is FQNEAQ.

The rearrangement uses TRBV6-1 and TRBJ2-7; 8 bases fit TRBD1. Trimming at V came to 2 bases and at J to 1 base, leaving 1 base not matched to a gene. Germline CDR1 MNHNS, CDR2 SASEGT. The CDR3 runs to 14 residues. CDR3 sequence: CASSEQGASYEQYF. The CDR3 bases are TGTGCCAGCAGTGAACAGGGGGCGTCCTACGAGCAGTACTTC.

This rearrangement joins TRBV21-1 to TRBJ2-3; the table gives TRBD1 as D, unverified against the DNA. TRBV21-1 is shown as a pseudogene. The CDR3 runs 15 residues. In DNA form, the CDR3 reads TGTGCCAGCAGCAAGGACAGGGAGCTCACAGATACGCAGTATTTT. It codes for CASSKDRELTDTQYF.